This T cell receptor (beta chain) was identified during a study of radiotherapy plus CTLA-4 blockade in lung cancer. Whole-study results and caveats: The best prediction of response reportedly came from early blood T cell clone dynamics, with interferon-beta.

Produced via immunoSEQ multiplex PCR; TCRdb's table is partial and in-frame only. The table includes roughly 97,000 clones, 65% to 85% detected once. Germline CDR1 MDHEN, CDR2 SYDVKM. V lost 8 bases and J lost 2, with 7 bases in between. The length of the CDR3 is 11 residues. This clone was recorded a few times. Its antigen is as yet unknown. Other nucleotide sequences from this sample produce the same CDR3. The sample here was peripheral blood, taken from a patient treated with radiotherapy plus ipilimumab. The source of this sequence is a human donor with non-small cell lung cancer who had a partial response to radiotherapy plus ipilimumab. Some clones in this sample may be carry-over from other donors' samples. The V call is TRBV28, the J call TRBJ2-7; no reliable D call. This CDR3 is CASSETYEQYF. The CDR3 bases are TGTGCCAGCTCAGAAACCTACGAGCAGTACTTC.